One sample yielded the 22 T cell receptor beta chains listed below, sequenced in a study of cytomegalovirus exposure and HLA in healthy donors. 60 Vbeta and 13 Jbeta primers were used in PCR. The method was immunoSEQ multiplex PCR; TCRdb's version includes in-frame clones alone and lacks a portion of them. The sample lists some 110,000 clones, approximately 80% occurring once. Sample: PBMCs. The receptor set was obtained from a woman aged 18-30 years in good health and CMV-seropositive.

This sequence joins TRBV5-8 and TRBJ2-3, with a possible D match to TRBD2 (5 bases). The V end was cut by 0 bases, the J end by 0 bases, with 8 bases between. In germline, CDR1 is SGHTS, CDR2 YDEGEE. This CDR3 comprises 15 residues. The CDR3 DNA is TGTGCCAGCAGCTTGGGGCGGGTTAGCACAGATACGCAGTATTTT. This gives the protein CASSLGRVSTDTQYF.

CDR3 nucleotides: TGTGCCAGCTCACCAACGGTTGAGGTTTTGGGTGGCTACACCTTC. Translated, it gives CASSPTVEVLGGYTF. The chain is built from TRBV18 and TRBJ1-2; D ambiguous. The CDR3 loop spans 15 amino acids. V lost 2 bases and J lost 7, with 17 bases in between. The germline gives CDR1 KGHSH, CDR2 LQKENI.

V is TRBV4-1 and J is TRBJ1-2; no clear D. V gave up 1 base and J gave up 7 bases, with 22 bases separating them. This CDR3 spans 17 amino acids. CDR1 is MGHRA and CDR2 is YSYEKL in the germline V gene. The CDR3 loop is CASSQAYVAGQEAGYTF. CDR3 coding DNA: TGCGCCAGCAGCCAAGCATACGTGGCCGGCCAGGAGGCTGGCTACACCTTC.

The chain recombines TRBV27 with TRBJ1-5, with D unclear. Germline loops: CDR1 MNHEY, CDR2 SMNVEV (reference sequence). The V and J ends lost 0 bases and 6 bases respectively, with 6 bases between them. CDR3 size: 13 residues. CDR3 DNA sequence: TGTGCCAGCAGTTTATCCGGGAGTCAGCCCCAGCATTTT. Amino acid sequence: CASSLSGSQPQHF.

This rearrangement joins TRBV15 to TRBJ1-6; perhaps TRBD1 as D (5 bases). V was clipped by 0 bases and J by 3 bases, with 12 bases between them. Germline CDR1 and CDR2: LNHNV and YYDKDF (reference sequence). The CDR3 is 17 amino acids. The CDR3 spells CATSREGEGYYNSPLHF. The CDR3 nucleotides are TGTGCCACCAGCAGAGAGGGGGAGGGCTACTATAATTCACCCCTCCACTTT.

With respect to this clone: Other DNA sequences within the sample encode an identical CDR3. J is TRBJ2-7 and V is TRBV30; D gene ambiguous. This CDR3 comprises 12 residues. The V gene's germline CDR1 is GTSNPN and CDR2 SVGIG (reference sequence). The germline V and J ends were trimmed by 0 bases and 4 bases, with 7 bases remaining between them. The CDR3 DNA is TGTGCCTGGAGTGTCGGTGGTTACGAGCAGTACTTC. It specifies CAWSVGGYEQYF.

This clone has only one observation. This chain joins TRBV7-3 and TRBJ1-4; 8 bases are shared with TRBD1. Germline V gives CDR1 SGHTA, CDR2 FQGTGA. The CDR3 sequence is 14 residues long. V trimming: 4 bases; J trimming: 8 bases; junction bases outside the gene matches: 6. The CDR3 DNA follows: TGTGCCAGCAGCTCGCGGACAGGGAAGGAAAAACTGTTTTTT. Its protein is CASSSRTGKEKLFF.

This clone came up once. The J gene is TRBJ2-6, the V gene TRBV5-1; 7 bases line up with TRBD1. The germline V gene has CDR1 SGHRS and CDR2 YFSETQ. CDR3 length: 17 residues. V dropped 4 bases and J dropped 4; count of bases not matched to a gene: 11. CDR3 sequence (DNA): TGCGCCAGCAGCGGATTAGGGGGCGGCTCCGGGGCCAACGTCCTGACTTTC. Translated: CASSGLGGGSGANVLTF.

The rearrangement links TRBV25-1 to TRBJ1-6; 9 bases line up with TRBD1. Germline assignment: CDR1 MGHDK and CDR2 SYGVNS. V shed 6 bases and J 0 bases; nucleotides not matched to a gene: 9. This CDR3 contains 18 residues. This CDR3 is CASRETGGTNSYNSPLHF. CDR3 bases: TGTGCCAGCAGAGAGACAGGGGGTACGAACTCCTATAATTCACCCCTCCACTTT.

V and J are TRBV19 and TRBJ1-4; no reliable D call. Germline CDR1 reads LNHDA; CDR2 reads SQIVND (reference sequence). The germline V and J ends were trimmed by 5 bases and 8 bases, with 12 bases remaining between them. The CDR3 contains 13 residues. CDR3 protein: CASSPREREKLFF. DNA for the CDR3: TGTGCCAGTAGTCCGAGGGAGAGAGAAAAACTGTTTTTT.

V gene TRBV28 combines with J gene TRBJ2-1, with D possibly matching TRBD1 (6 bases). The CDR3 is 14 residues long. Germline CDR1 reads MDHEN; CDR2 reads SYDVKM. With 8 bases removed from V and 1 base from J, the gap between germline ends came to 12 bases. CDR3 protein: CASVPGTSYNEQFF. Here the CDR3 DNA reads TGTGCCAGCGTGCCCGGGACATCCTACAATGAGCAGTTCTTC.

This chain connects TRBV2 to TRBJ2-1; tentative D call: TRBD2 (6 bases). V lost 8 bases to trimming and J lost 4 bases, with 15 bases between them. The CDR3 is 14 residues long. Germline V lookup: CDR1 SNHLY, CDR2 FYNNEI. The CDR3 reads CASLRTTWYNEQFF. The CDR3 DNA is TGTGCCAGCCTTAGGACTACATGGTACAATGAGCAGTTCTTC.

This clone showed up just a few times. The V call is TRBV10-3, the J call TRBJ1-2; D not resolved. Germline V gene lookup returns CDR1 ENHRY and CDR2 SYGVKD. The V end was cut by 2 bases, the J end by 2 bases, with 15 bases between. The CDR3 extends over 16 amino acids. In DNA, the CDR3 is TGTGCCATCAGTGAGACAGAACACGGGAGGAACTATGGCTACACCTTC. It yields the protein CAISETEHGRNYGYTF.

The chain combines TRBV7-2 with TRBJ2-7, with D tentatively TRBD2 (5 bases). Trimming removed 1 base from V and 2 bases from J, with 6 bases in between. CDR3 length equals 13 residues. CDR1 is SGHTA and CDR2 is FQGNSA in the germline V gene. The CDR3: CASSLELAYEQYF. The CDR3, as DNA: TGTGCCAGCAGCTTAGAACTAGCCTACGAGCAGTACTTC.

About this clone itself: The germline gene is not matched at one end of the junction; a read error may be the cause. The rearrangement links TRBV5-6 to TRBJ2-2; TRBD2 matches at 7 bases. This CDR3 contains 17 residues. From germline, CDR1 is SGHDT and CDR2 YYEEEE. CDR3 nucleotide sequence: TGTGCCAGCAGCTTGGCCCGGTCTAGCGGAATCACCGCGGAGCTGTTTTTT. Amino acid sequence: CASSLARSSGITAELFF.

The genes are TRBV7-9 and TRBJ2-7; 8 bases fit TRBD2. Germline CDR1 SEHNR, CDR2 FQNEAQ (reference sequence). There are 15 residues in the CDR3. V dropped 5 bases and J dropped 0; count of bases not matched to a gene: 6. DNA of the CDR3: TGTGCCAGCAGCCAGGGACTAGGGATCTCCTACGAGCAGTACTTC. It translates to CASSQGLGISYEQYF.

A few counts support this clone. This chain uses TRBV5-6 with TRBJ2-1; D gene uncertain. The V and J ends lost 1 base and 9 bases respectively, with 8 bases between them. Per the germline V gene, CDR1 is SGHDT and CDR2 is YYEEEE. The CDR3 has 12 residues. In nucleotides, the CDR3 is TGTGCCAGCAGCTTGACTACTTTTGAGCAGTTCTTC. It is translated as CASSLTTFEQFF.

The chain recombines TRBV6-1 with TRBJ1-2; D not resolved. The CDR3 is 13 residues long. V was clipped by 0 bases and J by 5 bases, with 7 bases between them. Germline CDR1 and CDR2: MNHNS and SASEGT. CDR3 sequence (DNA): TGTGCCAGCAGTGAAGCTCCGGGTTATGGCTACACCTTC. Translated, it gives CASSEAPGYGYTF.

This sequence joins TRBV16 and TRBJ2-7; perhaps TRBD1 as D (6 bases). CDR3 length: 15 residues. The V gene's germline CDR1 is KGHSY and CDR2 FQNENV. The germline V and J ends were trimmed by 5 bases and 1 base, with 15 bases remaining between them. This CDR3 reads CASSSTGIKSYEQYF. The CDR3 DNA follows: TGTGCCAGCAGCTCGACAGGCATCAAATCCTACGAGCAGTACTTC. Full variable domain (remainder filled in from reference TRBV16 and TRBJ2-7): GEEVAQTPKHLVRGEGQKAKLYCAPIKGHSYVFWYQQVLKNEFKFLISFQNENVFDETGMPKERFSAKCLPNSPCSLEIQATKLEDSAVYFCASSSTGIKSYEQYFGPGTRLTVT.

The rearrangement links TRBV2 to TRBJ2-1, with 8 bases matching TRBD2. The CDR3 has 14 residues. With 5 bases clipped from V and 9 bases from J, the junction kept 9 bases outside the gene matches. The germline V gene encodes CDR1 SNHLY and CDR2 FYNNEI. The CDR3 protein is CASSREGLSLEQFF. The DNA for the CDR3 is TGTGCCAGCAGTCGGGAGGGCCTATCTCTTGAGCAGTTCTTC. The full variable domain, rest sourced from reference TRBV2 and TRBJ2-1, is EPEVTQTPSHQVTQMGQEVILRCVPISNHLYFYWYRQILGQKVEFLVSFYNNEISEKSEIFDDQFSVERPDGSNFTLKIRSTKLEDSAMYFCASSREGLSLEQFFGPGTRLTVL.

The V and J genes are TRBV5-1 and TRBJ1-1; TRBD1 matches at 8 bases. Losses at the gene ends were 1 base for V and 5 bases for J; bases not matched to a gene: 10. CDR3 size: 16 residues. The germline gives CDR1 SGHRS, CDR2 YFSETQ. CDR3 sequence: CASSLLAGGRGTEAFF. DNA of the CDR3: TGCGCCAGCAGCTTGTTGGCAGGGGGCAGGGGGACTGAAGCTTTCTTT.

The rearrangement uses TRBV2 and TRBJ1-1, with TRBD1 matching over 7 bases. The CDR3 totals 13 residues. Germline V CDR1 and CDR2: SNHLY, FYNNEI. V was pared by 6 bases and J by 0 bases, with 1 base of the junction left unmatched. CDR3: CASRGQVNTEAFF. In DNA form, the CDR3 reads TGTGCCAGCAGAGGACAGGTGAACACTGAAGCTTTCTTT.